The following is a TCR beta chain sequence with its context. The RNA, about 0.45 to 1 ug, was put through reverse transcription using random hexamers. TCRdb itself ran the immunoSEQ multiplex PCR reads through MiXCR, one entry per CDR3 protein. The table has more than 55,000 distinct CDR3 sequences, 96% seen once. This CDR3 is 11 amino acids long. V lost 8 bases, J lost 11 bases, and 15 bases lay in between. The sample originates from a study of CD8 T cells in Susac syndrome. Sequencing of TCR beta was carried out in blood CD8+ and CD4+ T cells. The receptor comes from a human donor with multiple sclerosis. The V and J genes are TRBV12-3 or TRBV12-4 and TRBJ1-1; D unclear. The source material was CD4+ T cells from PBMCs. The CDR3 here is CASSDLLRAFF. The CDR3 nucleotides are TGTGCCAGCTCCGATCTTCTTAGGGCTTTCTTT.